The rows below give T cell receptor beta chains drawn from one sample of a study of shared clonotypes between healthy human individuals. The protocol was immunoSEQ multiplex PCR, while the TCRdb copy is restricted to in-frame clones and leaves out a portion. The sample carries about 460,000 clones, over 60% recorded once. The specimen sequenced was PBMCs. These receptors were collected from a woman in her forties in good health. Some clones in this sample may be carry-over from other donors' samples. Each CDR3 is given without its conserved first and last residue. The size of a clone is reported for some rows only, either as once, few or many, or as a class for expanded clones.

V: TRBV4-2; J: TRBJ1-5; size: .; CDR3: ASSLGNSNQPQH
V: TRBV29-1; J: TRBJ2-1; size: few; CDR3: SVEGQGPSNEQF
V: TRBV28; J: TRBJ2-7; size: .; CDR3: ASWAGDGRGAYEQY
V: TRBV4-3; J: TRBJ2-7; size: .; CDR3: ASSQGLSGLWAGQY
V: TRBV27; J: TRBJ2-7; size: .; CDR3: ASSLTPRYGQY
V: TRBV4-1; J: TRBJ1-1; size: .; CDR3: ASSHHGVRAEAF
V: TRBV7-8; J: TRBJ2-7; size: .; CDR3: ASSFLGYEQY
V: TRBV6-1; J: TRBJ2-7; size: once; CDR3: ASIPPGTYEQY
V: TRBV5-5; J: TRBJ2-7; size: .; CDR3: ASSQEGDVSYEQY
V: TRBV4-1; J: TRBJ1-1; size: .; CDR3: ASSQSTLGITKEAF